The next 4 T cell receptor beta chains were all read from a single sample in a study of blood T cells in healthy people across ages. A second about 6 to 11 cycle PCR used barcoded and J-beta primers. Via MiXCR, TCRdb re-called the 5' RACE reads, giving one row per CDR3 protein. The sample carries hundreds of thousands of distinct CDR3 sequences, under 55% recorded once. The material sequenced was blood. These receptors all stem from a man aged 55 to 69 in good health.

This chain uses TRBV5-6 with TRBJ2-2; tentatively, D is TRBD2 (5 bases). The CDR3 has 16 amino acids. Trimming shortened V by 2 bases and J by 3 bases, and 14 bases separated the two germline ends. CDR1 and CDR2 (germline): SGHDT, YYEEEE. CDR3 in amino acids: CASSFMGAVDTGELFF. In DNA, the CDR3 is TGTGCCAGCAGCTTCATGGGAGCCGTGGACACCGGGGAGCTGTTTTTT.

The rearrangement uses TRBV5-1 and TRBJ1-2; 7 positions match TRBD1. The length of the CDR3 is 15 residues. The J segment lost 7 bases and the V segment lost 0 bases, leaving 9 bases of the junction unmatched. From germline, CDR1 is SGHRS and CDR2 YFSETQ. The CDR3 sequence: CASSLEQGGLSGYTF. The CDR3 coding sequence is TGCGCCAGCAGCTTGGAGCAGGGGGGTTTGAGTGGCTACACCTTC. Full variable domain (missing parts from reference TRBV5-1 and TRBJ1-2): KAGVTQTPRYLIKTRGQQVTLSCSPISGHRSVSWYQQTPGQGLQFLFEYFSETQRNKGNFPGRFSGRQFSNSRSEMNVSTLELGDSALYLCASSLEQGGLSGYTFGSGTRLTVV.

The gene calls are TRBV11-2 and TRBJ2-5; 8 nucleotides line up with TRBD1. Germline V gene data show CDR1 as SGHAT and CDR2 as FQNNGV. This CDR3 comprises 18 residues. Unmatched junction bases numbered 14, after V lost 1 base and J lost 4 bases. CDR3 region: CASSLVTRGLGVRETQYF. The CDR3 DNA follows: TGTGCCAGCAGCTTAGTAACCAGGGGGCTGGGAGTACGAGAGACCCAGTACTTC.

The chain combines TRBV10-3 with TRBJ2-5; D could derive from TRBD1 or TRBD2 (5 bases each). The J call may not be correct, given that the DNA end is closer to TRBJ2-7. This CDR3 comprises 14 residues. Germline V gene data show CDR1 as ENHRY and CDR2 as SYGVKD. The CDR3, as DNA: TGTGCCATCGCTCCCGGGACCGGGGATCGCGAGCAGTACTTC. It yields the protein CAIAPGTGDREQYF.